This TCR beta chain came from a study of early T cells in non-severe SARS-CoV-2 infection. Study-level background: Unsorted whole-blood RNA was sequenced in bulk, leaving chains unpaired.

Via MiXCR, TCRdb re-called the 5' RACE reads, giving one row per CDR3 protein. The sample yields more than 90,000 distinct CDR3 sequences, 9.5% to 11% seen once. Germline V gene lookup returns CDR1 SGHRS and CDR2 YFSETQ. The ends lost 1 base at V and 2 bases at J; junction bases unmatched: 3. The CDR3 has 15 residues. This clonotype was seen more than once but under ten times. The receptor comes from an adult who was a healthcare worker with PCR-confirmed SARS-CoV-2 infection or an uninfected control (not recorded which). The chain uses TRBV5-1 and TRBJ2-7; 10 nucleotides match TRBD1. Source material: whole blood. The CDR3 region is CASSLRDRGPYEQYF. CDR3 DNA sequence: TGCGCCAGCAGCTTGAGGGACAGGGGACCCTACGAGCAGTACTTC.